This is a list of T cell receptor beta chains from one sample in a study of cytomegalovirus exposure and HLA in healthy donors. The protocol was immunoSEQ multiplex PCR, while the TCRdb copy is restricted to in-frame clones and leaves out a portion. Altogether about 160,000 clones are present, 75% to 95% being singletons, with the ten largest covering 3% to 3.5%. Sequenced: PBMCs. The receptors stem from a woman aged 18-29 years in good health and CMV-seropositive. Each CDR3 is given with its conserved first and last residue. D genes are given only for firm matches. Clone size is shown for a subset of rows, as once, few, many or a class of expanded clone.

V	size	J	D	DNA	CDR3
TRBV1	NA	TRBJ1-1	NA	TGCACCAGCAGCCAGCTCGACAGGGCCACTGAAGCTTTCTTT	CTSSQLDRATEAFF
TRBV7-2	NA	TRBJ1-6	TRBD1	TGTGCCAGCAGCCATCGGGACAGGGCGTTAGGGAATTCACCCCTCCACTTT	CASSHRDRALGNSPLHF
TRBV25-1	NA	TRBJ2-5	TRBD1	TGTGCCAGCAGTGACCCGGAAACCGGGACAGGGCCCTTGACCCAGTACTTC	CASSDPETGTGPLTQYF
TRBV4-1	NA	TRBJ2-5	TRBD2	TGCGCCAGCAGCCGAACGCCGGGACTAGCGAAAGAGACCCAGTACTTC	CASSRTPGLAKETQYF
TRBV5-1	NA	TRBJ2-7	NA	TGCGCCAGCAGCTTGGCCGATGTCGTAAGGAGTGGAGAGGAGCAGTACTTC	CASSLADVVRSGEEQYF
TRBV19	NA	TRBJ2-7	NA	TGTGCCAGTAGCCCCATGCGGGGTACCCCCTCCTACGAGCAGTACTTC	CASSPMRGTPSYEQYF
TRBV28	once	TRBJ1-1	TRBD1	TGTGCCAGCAGTGGGGACAGCCTGAACACTGAAGCTTTCTTT	CASSGDSLNTEAFF
TRBV29-1	NA	TRBJ2-7	NA	TGCAGCGTTGGAGGGCACGAGCAGTACTTC	CSVGGHEQYF
TRBV6-6	once	TRBJ2-5	TRBD2	TGTGCCAGCAGTCCCTGGACTAGCGGGAGTGGAGAGACCCAGTACTTC	CASSPWTSGSGETQYF
TRBV9	NA	TRBJ2-1	TRBD2	TGTGCCAGCAGCGTCCAGACGCGGACTAGCGGGGCGGTGGATGAGCAGTTCTTC	CASSVQTRTSGAVDEQFF
TRBV28	NA	TRBJ2-1	TRBD2	TGTGCCAGCAGTATCCCTGGCGGGGGCTCCTACAATGAGCAGTTCTTC	CASSIPGGGSYNEQFF
TRBV18	NA	TRBJ2-5	NA	TGTGCCAGCTCATCCGGGACTCAGCCTTCAGAGACCCAGTACTTC	CASSSGTQPSETQYF
TRBV6-6	NA	TRBJ2-3	TRBD2	TGTGCCAGCAGTGGACTAGCGGGGGGGACCACAGATACGCAGTATTTT	CASSGLAGGTTDTQYF
TRBV11-2	NA	TRBJ1-6	NA	TGTGCCAGCAGCTTAGATTTGGGCGCGCCCCTCCACTTT	CASSLDLGAPLHF
TRBV7-9	once	TRBJ1-1	NA	TGTGCCAGCAGCTTAAACGGGAACGACGGAGGAGCTTTCTTT	CASSLNGNDGGAFF
TRBV6-5	NA	TRBJ2-7	NA	TGTGCCAGCAGTTACTCAGTGGGAGGTTCCTACGAGCAGTACTTC	CASSYSVGGSYEQYF
TRBV27	NA	TRBJ2-2	TRBD2	TGTGCCAGCACCTCTAGCGGGAGCCCCACCGGGGAGCTGTTTTTT	CASTSSGSPTGELFF
TRBV4-3	NA	TRBJ2-7	TRBD1	TGCGCCAGCAGCCAAGTTACAGGGGGCTACGAGCAGTACTTC	CASSQVTGGYEQYF
TRBV19	NA	TRBJ1-6	NA	TGTGCCAGTAGAGAGAGGGCCCTTAACTCACCCCTCCACTTT	CASRERALNSPLHF
TRBV7-9	NA	TRBJ2-7	NA	TGTGCCAGCAGCTTATCCGGGGTGGCCTACGAGCAGTACTTC	CASSLSGVAYEQYF
TRBV4-1	NA	TRBJ1-6	TRBD1	TGCGCCAGCAGCCAATTCCATGGGACAGGGCTATCACCCCTCCACTTT	CASSQFHGTGLSPLHF
TRBV7-2	NA	TRBJ2-5	NA	TGTGCCACCCTCCCACGAAGGTGGAGGGCCGGAGAGACCCAGTACTTC	CATLPRRWRAGETQYF
TRBV5-1	NA	TRBJ2-3	TRBD2	TGCGCCAGCACGTGGGGCTGGCGGGGGGGCTCAGATACGCAGTATTTT	CASTWGWRGGSDTQYF
TRBV7-3	NA	TRBJ2-5	TRBD1	TGTGCCAGCAGCTCGACAGGGGTAGAGACCCAGTACTTC	CASSSTGVETQYF
TRBV4-3	NA	TRBJ2-7	TRBD2	TGCGCCAGCAGCCTTGCGACTAGCGGCTCCTACGAGCAGTACTTC	CASSLATSGSYEQYF
TRBV11-2	NA	TRBJ2-2	NA	TGTGCCAGCAGCTTAATTCGCGTAAACACCGGGGAGCTGTTTTTT	CASSLIRVNTGELFF
TRBV7-6	NA	TRBJ2-3	NA	TGTGCCAGCAGCTCCCATAGCACAGATACGCAGTATTTT	CASSSHSTDTQYF
TRBV2	NA	TRBJ2-2	TRBD2	TGTGCCAGCAGTACCCCCAGCGTACTAGCGGGGGCTTCGAACACCGGGGAGCTGTTTTTT	CASSTPSVLAGASNTGELFF
TRBV5-5	few	TRBJ2-7	NA	TGTGCCAGCGTAACAGGGCTGGAGCAGTACTTC	CASVTGLEQYF
TRBV2	NA	TRBJ1-5	NA	TGTGCCAGCAGTGAAGGTGGGGGGGGGAATCAGCCCCAGCATTTT	CASSEGGGGNQPQHF
TRBV6-1	NA	TRBJ1-2	NA	TGTGCCAGCAATCAGGTGAACTATGGCTACACCTTC	CASNQVNYGYTF
TRBV15	NA	TRBJ2-2	NA	TGTGCCACCAGCAGATTAGAAAGGGACCCGACGGAGGGCGGGGAGCTGTTTTTT	CATSRLERDPTEGGELFF
TRBV6-5	NA	TRBJ1-1	NA	TGTGCCAGCAGTTACTCAAGGGGGAACACTGAAGCTTTCTTT	CASSYSRGNTEAFF
TRBV5-1	NA	TRBJ2-1	TRBD1	TGCGCCAGCAGCTTGATACAGGGGGTAAATGAGCAGTTCTTC	CASSLIQGVNEQFF
TRBV7-3	NA	TRBJ1-2	NA	TGTGCCAGCAGCCCTGGGTCAGGGAACTATGGCTACACCTTC	CASSPGSGNYGYTF
TRBV6-1	NA	TRBJ1-5	TRBD1	TGTGCCACCCACCGGGGACAGGGACCGGGGCCCCAGCATTTT	CATHRGQGPGPQHF
TRBV6-6	once	TRBJ2-3	TRBD2	TGTGCCAGCAGTTTTAGCGGGGGGGCACGAGATACGCAGTATTTT	CASSFSGGARDTQYF
TRBV30	once	TRBJ1-5	TRBD1	TGTGCCTGGAGTATGTTTGGGACAGGGGACAATCAGCCCCAGCATTTT	CAWSMFGTGDNQPQHF
TRBV5-1	NA	TRBJ2-3	NA	TGCGCCAGCAGCCAACTAGCAGACCCAGATACGCAGTATTTT	CASSQLADPDTQYF
TRBV28	NA	TRBJ1-2	NA	TGTGCCAGCAGAATCGGGGGAGGAAACCCTAACTATGGCTACACCTTC	CASRIGGGNPNYGYTF
TRBV2	NA	TRBJ1-5	TRBD1	TGTGCCAGCAGTGAAGAGGGGGCCCCTCAGCCCCAGCATTTT	CASSEEGAPQPQHF
TRBV21-1	NA	TRBJ1-1	NA	TGTGCCAGCAACGAACCGGGGACAGGGGGTACGCGGGGGATGAACACTGAAGCTTTCTTT	CASNEPGTGGTRGMNTEAFF
TRBV5-1	NA	TRBJ1-2	TRBD1	TGCGCCAGCAGCACCGTCTACAGGGGGCTGGGCTATGGCTACACCTTC	CASSTVYRGLGYGYTF
TRBV7-3	NA	TRBJ2-2	NA	TGTGCCAGCAGCCCCTCGGGGAGAGCGAACACCGGGGAGCTGTTTTTT	CASSPSGRANTGELFF
TRBV28	NA	TRBJ1-5	NA	TGTGCCAGCAGACGGGGCGGGGGCAGCAATCAGCCCCAGCATTTT	CASRRGGGSNQPQHF
TRBV14	once	TRBJ1-4	NA	TGTGCCAGCAGCCAAGTTGAACAGGATGAAAAACTGTTTTTT	CASSQVEQDEKLFF
TRBV15	NA	TRBJ2-5	TRBD2	TGTGCCACCAGTAGCTCGGCGGGAGGGCCGGAGACCCAGTACTTC	CATSSSAGGPETQYF
TRBV29-1	NA	TRBJ2-1	NA	TGCAGCGTTGACCGGGTCTCCTACAATGAGCAGTTCTTC	CSVDRVSYNEQFF
TRBV7-9	once	TRBJ1-3	TRBD1	TGTGCCAGCAGCTTAGGACAGGGAGCGGACACCATATATTTT	CASSLGQGADTIYF
TRBV19	NA	TRBJ2-7	NA	TGTGCCAGTACCGGGAACGGGCGGGGCGAGCAGTACTTC	CASTGNGRGEQYF
TRBV6-5	NA	TRBJ1-2	NA	TGTGCCAGCACCACCGGGTGGGTCGATGGCTACACCTTC	CASTTGWVDGYTF
TRBV11-2	NA	TRBJ2-7	NA	TGTGCCAGCAGCCCCGTTAAAGGTCGGAGCTCCTACGAGCAGTACTTC	CASSPVKGRSSYEQYF
TRBV19	NA	TRBJ1-4	NA	TGTGCCAGTAGTATGACACCCGAAAAACTGTTTTTT	CASSMTPEKLFF